The clone carrying this TCR beta chain was seen more than once but under ten times. This may stem from a read error, because a much larger clone lies one nucleotide away. This record belongs to a study of blood T cells in healthy people across ages. The second PCR ran roughly 6 to 11 cycles with a sample-barcoded 5' primer and J-beta primers. Each of the samples gave a minimum of 2.5 million paired-end reads that contained CDR3. One entry per CDR3 protein, called by TCRdb with MiXCR from the 5' RACE reads. The data contain about 1.1 million distinct CDR3 sequences, less than 45% of them singletons. The CDR3 covers 14 residues. Germline CDR1 and CDR2: SGHRS and YFSETQ.

The sequenced material came from blood. This TCR derives from a man between 18 and 29 years old in good health. The chain joins TRBV5-1 to TRBJ2-5, with D possibly being TRBD1 (5 bases). The DNA end is a closer match to TRBJ2-7, so the J assignment may be wrong. The CDR3 region is CASSVGRVEDEQYF. CDR3 coding DNA: TGCGCCAGCAGCGTGGGCAGGGTTGAGGACGAGCAGTACTTC.